These 23 T cell receptor beta chains were all obtained from the same sample, sequenced in a study of beta chain features in type 1 diabetes. Overall study results and limits: Shorter TCRB CDR3s, moderately but significantly so, marked every one of the four CD4+ subsets in Type 1 diabetes patients.

For these TCRs, the target antigens are not known. The isolated RNA, all of it, was reverse transcribed, so expressed TCRB transcripts were what got sequenced. Assay: immunoSEQ multiplex PCR; the TCRdb copy retains only in-frame clones and omits some. The top ten hold less than 0.025% of the sample, which has some 700,000 clones, roughly an eighth seen once. Specimen: naive CD4+ T cells from blood. The receptors derive from a man younger than 35 with type 1 diabetes.

This clone was seen a handful of times. This chain joins TRBV6-6 and TRBJ2-7; D possibly corresponds to TRBD2 (6 bases). Trimming removed 2 bases from V and 7 bases from J, with 12 bases in between. CDR3 size: 13 residues. In germline, CDR1 is MNHNY, CDR2 SVGAGI (reference sequence). CDR3 residues: CASSYGSAGEQYF. Here the CDR3 DNA reads TGTGCCAGCAGTTACGGGTCGGCGGGGGAGCAGTACTTC.

The sample holds a few counts of this clone. The genes are TRBV6-5 and TRBJ2-5; 8 bases align to TRBD2. The CDR3 is made up of 15 amino acids. The V segment lost 5 bases and the J segment 4 bases; nucleotides outside the gene matches: 9. Germline V gene data show CDR1 as MNHEY and CDR2 as SVGAGI. The CDR3 region is CASSSGSSGGETQYF. For the CDR3, the DNA is TGTGCCAGCAGTAGTGGGTCCAGCGGGGGAGAGACCCAGTACTTC.

This chain uses TRBV11-2 with TRBJ2-2; D perhaps matches TRBD1 (6 bases). The CDR3 has 16 amino acids. Trimming cost V 5 bases and J 1 base, with 14 bases left between them. Germline V gene data show CDR1 as SGHAT and CDR2 as FQNNGV. Here the CDR3 DNA reads TGTGCCAGCAGCCCCCGAAGGGGGAAGAACACCGGGGAGCTGTTTTTT. It translates to CASSPRRGKNTGELFF.

This clone was seen only a few times. The chain has TRBV14 and TRBJ1-2, with unresolved D. In germline, CDR1 is SGHDN, CDR2 FVKESK. Trimming shortened V by 1 base and J by 4 bases, and 7 bases separated the two germline ends. There are 13 residues in the CDR3. CDR3: CASSQGSSYGYTF. The CDR3 bases are TGTGCCAGCAGCCAAGGATCCAGCTATGGCTACACCTTC.

The chain has TRBV7-9 and TRBJ2-3, with 9 positions matching TRBD2. The germline CDR1 and CDR2 sequences are SEHNR and FQNEAQ (reference sequence). Trimming took 3 bases from V and 2 from J; bases not matched to a gene: 3. The CDR3 covers 15 residues. The DNA of the CDR3 is TGTGCCAGCAGCTTCAGCGGGGGGACCACAGATACGCAGTATTTT. This encodes CASSFSGGTTDTQYF.

The table lists this clone with a few counts. The rearrangement links TRBV19 to TRBJ2-7; D perhaps matches TRBD1 (6 bases). V was cut by 8 bases and J by 2 bases, with 13 bases left in between. CDR1 and CDR2 from the germline V gene are LNHDA and SQIVND (reference sequence). The CDR3 covers 13 residues. The CDR3 region has the DNA TGTGCCAGTTCTAGGACAGAAACCTACGAGCAGTACTTC. It codes for CASSRTETYEQYF.

The gene calls are TRBV29-1 and TRBJ1-1; D gene ambiguous. The CDR3 runs 11 residues. The V gene lost 4 bases and the J gene lost 4 bases, with 7 bases spanning the gap. Germline V gene sequence: CDR1 SQVTM, CDR2 ANQGSEA. CDR3 bases: TGCAGCGTTGTAAGCCTCACTGAAGCTTTCTTT. Translation: CSVVSLTEAFF.

This clone turned up a few times. The gene calls are TRBV5-1 and TRBJ2-1; perhaps D is TRBD1 or TRBD2 (6 bases each). V was clipped by 4 bases and J by 7 bases, with 21 bases between them. The CDR3 length is 16 residues. CDR1 is SGHRS, CDR2 YFSETQ, per germline. CDR3 DNA sequence: TGCGCCAGCAGCGGACAGATAGTCGGGGCGGGGAATGAGCAGTTCTTC. Translation: CASSGQIVGAGNEQFF.

As to this clone: The same CDR3 arises from other DNA sequences in this sample as well. The chain is built from TRBV7-9 and TRBJ1-4, with D possibly matching TRBD1 (6 bases). Trimming pared 4 bases from V and 0 bases from J, leaving 12 bases between. Germline V gene data show CDR1 as SEHNR and CDR2 as FQNEAQ (reference sequence). The CDR3 loop spans 16 amino acids. CDR3 coding DNA: TGTGCCAGCAGCTCCCCCCGACAGGCAACTAATGAAAAACTGTTTTTT. Translation gives CASSSPRQATNEKLFF.

The V and J genes are TRBV19 and TRBJ2-5, with D perhaps matching TRBD1 (7 bases). V was trimmed by 2 bases and J by 5 bases, leaving 12 bases between them. The length of the CDR3 is 14 residues. Germline CDR1 is LNHDA and CDR2 is SQIVND (reference sequence). The CDR3 nucleotides are TGTGCCAGTAGTATACAGGGGGGTGAGGAGACCCAGTACTTC. Amino acids: CASSIQGGEETQYF.

This clone was seen a handful of times. The rearrangement links TRBV5-4 to TRBJ1-2, with D possibly TRBD1 on 5 matching bases. CDR1 SGHNT and CDR2 YYREEE come from the germline V gene (reference sequence). Trimming cost V 4 bases and J 4 bases, with 8 bases left between them. The CDR3 is made up of 12 amino acids. CDR3 bases: TGTGCCAGCAGCATGGACACCTATGGCTACACCTTC. Amino acids: CASSMDTYGYTF.

The chain joins TRBV7-9 to TRBJ1-4, with TRBD1 matching over 10 bases. This CDR3 contains 16 residues. Germline V gene data show CDR1 as SEHNR and CDR2 as FQNEAQ (reference sequence). J was trimmed by 6 bases and V by 2 bases; bases with no gene match: 6. CDR3 in amino acids: CASSLRDRGTDEKLFF. The CDR3 nucleotides read TGTGCCAGCAGCTTACGGGACAGGGGAACGGATGAAAAACTGTTTTTT.

The table lists this clone with a few counts. Within the sample, other DNA sequences also encode this same CDR3. V gene TRBV29-1 combines with J gene TRBJ1-2; D uncertain. Germline CDR1 and CDR2: SQVTM and ANQGSEA. The CDR3 spans 11 residues. The V and J ends lost 3 bases and 0 bases respectively, with 2 bases between them. As DNA, the CDR3 is TGCAGCGTTGAGTCTAACTATGGCTACACCTTC. This encodes CSVESNYGYTF.

This clone was counted a few times. V and J are TRBV13 and TRBJ2-2; possibly TRBD1 for D (6 bases). The V gene's germline CDR1 is PRHDT and CDR2 FYEKMQ (reference sequence). This CDR3 spans 14 amino acids. V dropped 5 bases and J dropped 1 base, with 8 bases sitting between them. The CDR3 sequence: CASSQTGNTGELFF. The CDR3 DNA reads as TGTGCCAGCAGCCAGACAGGGAACACCGGGGAGCTGTTTTTT.

This clone turned up a few times. The chain links TRBV28 to TRBJ2-3; 10 positions match TRBD1. The CDR3 is 15 residues long. The V gene's germline CDR1 is MDHEN and CDR2 SYDVKM. V lost 8 bases and J lost 2; bases outside the gene matches: 7. CDR3 in DNA: TGTGCCAGCCGAACGGGACAGGGGATCACAGATACGCAGTATTTT. It is translated as CASRTGQGITDTQYF.

Only a few counts were recorded for this clone. This rearrangement joins TRBV15 to TRBJ1-6, with D maybe TRBD1 (5 bases). There are 17 residues in the CDR3. Trimming stripped 2 bases from V and 5 bases from J, with 16 bases between. Germline V gene data show CDR1 as LNHNV and CDR2 as YYDKDF (reference sequence). CDR3 nucleotides: TGTGCCACCAGCAGATCACAGGTTCTTTTGGATAATTCACCCCTCCACTTT. Translating it yields CATSRSQVLLDNSPLHF.

About this clone itself: One junction end does not reproduce the germline sequence, and a read error may be involved. The J gene is TRBJ2-7, the V gene TRBV30; the D is unclear. The CDR3 covers 11 residues. Germline-derived CDR1 and CDR2 are GTSNPN and SVGIG (reference sequence). CDR3 coding DNA: TGTGCCTCACCCGGCCCCCCGTTCTGGAACTTC. Its translation is CASPGPPFWNF.

This clone turned up a few times. The V call is TRBV4-1, the J call TRBJ2-3, with 8 positions matching TRBD2. CDR1 is MGHRA and CDR2 is YSYEKL in the germline V gene. J gave up 5 bases and V 0 bases, and 7 bases lay outside the gene matches. CDR3 length equals 16 residues. The CDR3 spells CASSQEGGGLGDTQYF. The CDR3 DNA sequence: TGCGCCAGCAGCCAAGAAGGCGGGGGGTTGGGAGATACGCAGTATTTT.

This clone was seen a few times. DNA for the CDR3: TGCGCCAGCAGCCCCGAGACGGTTTTTTCTAGCACAGATACGCAGTATTTT. This sequence encodes CASSPETVFSSTDTQYF. The V and J genes are TRBV5-1 and TRBJ2-3; D remains ambiguous. CDR3 size: 17 residues. V was trimmed by 4 bases and J by 0 bases, leaving 18 bases between them. Germline values: CDR1 SGHRS, CDR2 YFSETQ.

This clone was found a few times. This chain connects TRBV5-1 to TRBJ1-2, with D unresolved. This CDR3 is built from 13 residues. Germline values: CDR1 SGHRS, CDR2 YFSETQ. The V and J ends lost 0 bases and 4 bases respectively, with 7 bases between them. Written as DNA, the CDR3 is TGCGCCAGCAGCTTGGAGGCAGCCTATGGCTACACCTTC. Residues: CASSLEAAYGYTF.

This clone turned up a few times. This chain links TRBV18 with TRBJ1-1, with D unresolved. V gave up 4 bases and J gave up 1 base, with 13 bases separating them. The CDR3 contains 15 residues. Germline assignment: CDR1 KGHSH and CDR2 LQKENI. CDR3 residues: CASSQGMEPNTEAFF. The CDR3 coding sequence is TGTGCCAGCTCACAGGGTATGGAACCGAACACTGAAGCTTTCTTT.

This clone appeared a few times. The chain joins TRBV6-6 to TRBJ1-2; TRBD1 is a possible D gene (6 bases). V shed 0 bases and J shed 6 bases, with 8 bases lying between them. This CDR3 is 13 amino acids long. Germline V gives CDR1 MNHNY, CDR2 SVGAGI (reference sequence). The CDR3 DNA sequence: TGTGCCAGCAGTTACTCTTCAGGGGATGGCTACACCTTC. Translating it yields CASSYSSGDGYTF.

CDR3 sequence (DNA): TGTGCCACCGGCGGGGGGAACTACAATGAGCAGTTCTTC. As protein: CATGGGNYNEQFF. The chain joins TRBV5-4 to TRBJ2-1, with 8 bases identical to TRBD2. Germline CDR1 is SGHNT and CDR2 is YYREEE (reference sequence). J was trimmed by 3 bases and V by 9 bases; bases with no gene match: 5. This CDR3 region has 13 residues.